This T cell receptor (beta chain) originates from a study of CD4 T cells in relation to SARS-CoV-2 and coronaviruses. This clone was seen just once. No antigen is known for it. Libraries were prepared by immunoSEQ multiplex PCR; TCRdb keeps only in-frame clonotypes and omits some of them. This sample has some 19,000 clones, with over 70% found just once. CD4+ T cells from unexposed donors were obtained before the COVID-19 pandemic (2011-2018). Isolation of CD4+ T cells took place after less than twelve days in culture. Trimming shortened V by 4 bases and J by 3 bases, and 12 bases separated the two germline ends. This CDR3 is 14 amino acids long. In germline, CDR1 is MNHEY, CDR2 SMNVEV (reference sequence).

The chain employs TRBV27 and TRBJ1-2, with D possibly TRBD1 on 6 matching bases. This receptor was taken from a human donor in good health. The source material was CD4+ T cells from PBMCs, cultured in vitro. DNA for the CDR3: TGTGCCAGCAGTTGGGGGGGGGCGGACTATGGCTACACCTTC. Its protein product is CASSWGGADYGYTF.